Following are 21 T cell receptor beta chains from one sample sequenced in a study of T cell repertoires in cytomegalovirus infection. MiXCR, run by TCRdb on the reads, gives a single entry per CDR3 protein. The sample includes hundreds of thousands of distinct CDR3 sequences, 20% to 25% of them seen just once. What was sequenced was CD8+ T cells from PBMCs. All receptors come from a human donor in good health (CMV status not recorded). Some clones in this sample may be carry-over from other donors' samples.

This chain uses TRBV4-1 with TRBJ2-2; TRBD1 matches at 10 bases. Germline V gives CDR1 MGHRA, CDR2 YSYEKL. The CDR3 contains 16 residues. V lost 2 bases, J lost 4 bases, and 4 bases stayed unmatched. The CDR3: CASSQPGQGFTGELFF. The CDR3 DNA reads TGCGCCAGCAGCCAACCGGGACAGGGGTTCACCGGGGAGCTGTTTTTT.

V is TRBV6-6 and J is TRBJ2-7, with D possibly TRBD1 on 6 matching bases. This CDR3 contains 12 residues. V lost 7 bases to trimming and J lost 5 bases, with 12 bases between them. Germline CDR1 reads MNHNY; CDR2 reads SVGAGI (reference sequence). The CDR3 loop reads CASNQQGHEQYV. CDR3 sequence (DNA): TGTGCCAGCAACCAACAGGGACACGAGCAGTACGTC.

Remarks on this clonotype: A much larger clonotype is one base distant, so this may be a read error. The CDR3 is CASSANGWSADTQYF. In nucleotides, the CDR3 is TGTGCCAGCAGCGCAAACGGGTGGTCGGCAGATACGCAGTATTTT. The chain uses TRBV7-2 and TRBJ2-3; no clear D gene. The CDR3 consists of 15 residues. Between the trimmed V and J ends, which lost 5 bases and 4 bases, there was a span of 16 bases. Germline CDR1 and CDR2: SGHTA and FQGNSA.

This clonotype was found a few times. The CDR3 region has the DNA TGTGCCAGCAGCTCGCGGGGGGGGACCCAGTACTTC. As protein: CASSSRGGTQYF. The V and J genes are TRBV11-3 and TRBJ2-3, with 9 bases that match TRBD2. The J call is uncertain, as TRBJ2-5 better fits the DNA end. The CDR3 is 12 residues long. Germline lookup yields CDR1 SGHNT and CDR2 YENEEA.

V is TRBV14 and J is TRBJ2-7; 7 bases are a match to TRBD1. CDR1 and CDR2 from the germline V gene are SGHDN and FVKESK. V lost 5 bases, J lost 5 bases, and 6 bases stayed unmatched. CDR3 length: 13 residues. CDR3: CASSLRQGNEQYV. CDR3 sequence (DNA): TGTGCCAGCAGCTTAAGACAGGGCAACGAGCAGTACGTC.

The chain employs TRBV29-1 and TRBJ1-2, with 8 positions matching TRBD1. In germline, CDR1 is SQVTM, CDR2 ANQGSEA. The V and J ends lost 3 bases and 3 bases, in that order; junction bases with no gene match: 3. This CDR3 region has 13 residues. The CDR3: CSVDRTGYYGYTF. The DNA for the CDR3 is TGCAGCGTTGACCGGACAGGGTACTATGGCTACACCTTC.

CDR3 loop: CSARDGRGFGQPQHF. In nucleotides, the CDR3 is TGCAGTGCTAGAGATGGGAGGGGGTTTGGTCAGCCCCAGCATTTT. This chain links TRBV20-1 with TRBJ1-5; D perhaps matches TRBD1 (6 bases). CDR1 and CDR2 (germline): DFQATT, SNEGSKA (reference sequence). V was clipped by 0 bases and J by 6 bases, with 15 bases between them. This CDR3 is built from 15 residues.

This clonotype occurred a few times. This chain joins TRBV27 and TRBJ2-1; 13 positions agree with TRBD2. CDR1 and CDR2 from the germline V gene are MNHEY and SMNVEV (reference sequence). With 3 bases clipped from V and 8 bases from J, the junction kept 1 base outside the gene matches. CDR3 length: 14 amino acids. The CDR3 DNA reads TGTGCCAGCAGTTTCGGGACTAGCGGGGATGAGCAGTTCTTC. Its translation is CASSFGTSGDEQFF.

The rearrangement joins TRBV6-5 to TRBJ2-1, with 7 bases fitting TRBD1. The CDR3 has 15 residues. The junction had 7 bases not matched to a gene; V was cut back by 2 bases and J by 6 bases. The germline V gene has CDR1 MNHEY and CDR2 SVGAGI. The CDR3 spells CASSYGATGVNEQFF. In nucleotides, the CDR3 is TGTGCCAGCAGTTACGGGGCCACAGGGGTCAATGAGCAGTTCTTC.

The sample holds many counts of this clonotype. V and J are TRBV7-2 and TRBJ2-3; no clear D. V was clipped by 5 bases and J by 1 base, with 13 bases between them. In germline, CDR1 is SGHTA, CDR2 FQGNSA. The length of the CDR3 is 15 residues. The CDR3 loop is CASSTRVVRTDTQYF. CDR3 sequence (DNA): TGTGCCAGCAGCACCAGAGTGGTACGCACAGATACGCAGTATTTT.

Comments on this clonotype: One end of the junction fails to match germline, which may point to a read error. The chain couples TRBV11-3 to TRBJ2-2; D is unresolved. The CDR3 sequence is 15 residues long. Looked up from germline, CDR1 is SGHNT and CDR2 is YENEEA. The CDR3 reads CVSSLVNRNTGELFF. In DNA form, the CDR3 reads TGTGTCAGCAGCTTAGTCAACAGGAACACCGGGGAGCTGTTTTTT.

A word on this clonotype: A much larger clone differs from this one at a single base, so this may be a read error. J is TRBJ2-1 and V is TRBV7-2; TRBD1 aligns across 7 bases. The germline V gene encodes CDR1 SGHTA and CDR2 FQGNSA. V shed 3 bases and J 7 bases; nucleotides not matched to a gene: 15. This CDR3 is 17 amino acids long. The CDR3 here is CASSFPQGQEARNEQFF. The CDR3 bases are TGTGCCAGCAGCTTCCCCCAAGGACAGGAGGCGAGGAATGAGCAGTTCTTC.

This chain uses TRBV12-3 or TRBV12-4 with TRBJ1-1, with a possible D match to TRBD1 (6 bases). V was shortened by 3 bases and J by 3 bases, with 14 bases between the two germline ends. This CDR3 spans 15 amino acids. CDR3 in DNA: TGTGCCAGCAGTTTGTTCGACAGGATTGACACTGAAGCTTTCTTT. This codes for CASSLFDRIDTEAFF.

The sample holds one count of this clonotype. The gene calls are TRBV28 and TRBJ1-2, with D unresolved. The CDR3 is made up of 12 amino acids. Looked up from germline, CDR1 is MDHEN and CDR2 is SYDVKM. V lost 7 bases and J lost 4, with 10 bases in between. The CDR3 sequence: CASMVRSYGYTF. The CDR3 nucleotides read TGTGCCAGCATGGTCCGGTCCTATGGCTACACCTTC.

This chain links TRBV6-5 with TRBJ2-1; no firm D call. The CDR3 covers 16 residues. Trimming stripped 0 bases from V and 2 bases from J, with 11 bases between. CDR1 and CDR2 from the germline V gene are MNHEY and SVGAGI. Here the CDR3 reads CASSYSGSQPYNEQFF. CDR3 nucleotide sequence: TGTGCCAGCAGTTACTCAGGGTCCCAACCCTACAATGAGCAGTTCTTC.

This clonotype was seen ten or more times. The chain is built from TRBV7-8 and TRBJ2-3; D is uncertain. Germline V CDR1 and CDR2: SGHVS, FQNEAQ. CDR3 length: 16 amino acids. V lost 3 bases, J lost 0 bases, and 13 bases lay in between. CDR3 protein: CASSFSQAVSTDTQYF. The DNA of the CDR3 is TGTGCCAGCAGCTTCTCCCAGGCAGTTAGCACAGATACGCAGTATTTT.

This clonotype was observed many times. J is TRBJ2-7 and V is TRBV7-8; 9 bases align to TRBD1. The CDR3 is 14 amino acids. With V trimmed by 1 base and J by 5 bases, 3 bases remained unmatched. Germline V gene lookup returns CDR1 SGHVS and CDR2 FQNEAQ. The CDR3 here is CASSLVQGANEQYV. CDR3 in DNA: TGTGCCAGCAGCTTAGTACAGGGGGCTAACGAGCAGTACGTC.

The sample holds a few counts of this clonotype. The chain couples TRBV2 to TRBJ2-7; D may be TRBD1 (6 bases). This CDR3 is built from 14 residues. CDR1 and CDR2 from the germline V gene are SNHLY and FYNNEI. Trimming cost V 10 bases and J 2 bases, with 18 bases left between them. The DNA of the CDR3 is TGTGCCACCTCAGGGGCCGGAGTTACCTACGAGCAGTACTTC. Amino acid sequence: CATSGAGVTYEQYF.

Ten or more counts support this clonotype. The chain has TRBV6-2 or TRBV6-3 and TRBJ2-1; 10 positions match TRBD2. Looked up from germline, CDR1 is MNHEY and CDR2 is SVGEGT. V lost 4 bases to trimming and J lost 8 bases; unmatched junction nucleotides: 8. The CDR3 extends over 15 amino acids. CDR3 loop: CASSSLAGPSDEQFF. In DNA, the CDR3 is TGTGCCAGCAGTTCACTAGCGGGGCCCTCCGATGAGCAGTTCTTC.

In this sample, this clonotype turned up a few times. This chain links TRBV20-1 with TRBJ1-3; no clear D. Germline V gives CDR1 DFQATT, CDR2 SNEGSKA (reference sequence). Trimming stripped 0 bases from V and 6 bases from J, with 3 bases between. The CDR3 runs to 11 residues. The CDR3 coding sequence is TGCAGTGCTAGAGAAACAAACACCATATATTTT. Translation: CSARETNTIYF.

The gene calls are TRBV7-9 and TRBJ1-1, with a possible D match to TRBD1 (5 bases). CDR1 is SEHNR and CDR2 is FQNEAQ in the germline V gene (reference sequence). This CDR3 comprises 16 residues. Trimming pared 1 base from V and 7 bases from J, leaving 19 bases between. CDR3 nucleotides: TGTGCCAGCAGCTTAGGAACGCAGGGCCTATGGGGTGAAGCTTTCTTT. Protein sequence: CASSLGTQGLWGEAFF.